Following are 29 T cell receptor beta chains from one sample sequenced in a study of Ad26.COV2.S vaccination and SARS-CoV-2 variants. Noted treatment: roughly 18 received Ad26.COV2.S at low or high dose, single or two shots; 5 received placebo; per-sample allocation not given. Following the first vaccine or placebo injection, samples were taken on day 63. This table comes from immunoSEQ multiplex PCR, and its TCRdb copy is limited to in-frame clones, with some not included. In the table there are around 340,000 clones, 75% to 90% of which are singletons. Sequences were derived from peripheral blood, sampled in a trial of Ad26.COV2.S vaccine versus placebo. The receptors were sampled from a person aged 18-65 years who received the Ad26.COV2.S COVID-19 vaccine or a placebo.

The CDR3 region is CASSQWLGEDYEQYF. CDR3 nucleotides: TGTGCCAGCAGCCAATGGCTAGGGGAAGACTACGAGCAGTACTTC. The chain has TRBV3-1 (or the pseudogene TRBV3-2) and TRBJ2-7; TRBD1 is a possible D gene (5 bases). Germline V CDR1 and CDR2: LGHDT, YNNKEL (reference sequence). The V and J ends lost 2 bases and 3 bases respectively, with 14 bases between them. The CDR3 has 15 residues.

The rearrangement uses TRBV11-1 and TRBJ1-2; 10 bases are a match to TRBD1. V lost 5 bases and J lost 6; bases outside the gene matches: 6. Germline CDR1 SGHAT, CDR2 FQDESV (reference sequence). The CDR3 totals 14 residues. The CDR3 is CASSGSGTGDGYTF. The CDR3 bases are TGTGCCAGCAGCGGGTCCGGGACAGGGGATGGCTACACCTTC.

This clone came up once. The chain recombines TRBV19 with TRBJ2-1; D may be TRBD2 (6 bases). Germline assignment: CDR1 LNHDA and CDR2 SQIVND (reference sequence). The CDR3 has 14 residues. V lost 7 bases, J lost 6 bases, and 16 bases lay in between. CDR3 region: CASMTGDAGNEQFF. The CDR3 DNA sequence: TGTGCCAGTATGACGGGGGATGCAGGCAATGAGCAGTTCTTC. The full variable domain, its missing parts supplied by reference TRBV19 and TRBJ2-1, is DGGITQSPKYLFRKEGQNVTLSCEQNLNHDAMYWYRQDPGQGLRLIYYSQIVNDFQKGDIAEGYSVSREKKESFPLTVTSAQKNPTAFYLCASMTGDAGNEQFFGPGTRLTVL.

Note on this clone: This same CDR3 is encoded by further DNA sequences in the sample. The chain joins TRBV5-1 to TRBJ2-7; weak D call: TRBD1 (5 bases). The CDR3 length is 14 residues. Deletions cut 0 bases from V and 3 bases from J, with 10 bases between. The germline V gene encodes CDR1 SGHRS and CDR2 YFSETQ. This CDR3 is CASSLVGRDYEQYF. In DNA form, the CDR3 reads TGCGCCAGCAGCTTGGTTGGCAGGGACTACGAGCAGTACTTC.

Only one count was recorded for this clone. CDR3 DNA: TGCAGCGTTGATGGCAAGACAGGGTCCACTGAAGCTTTCTTT. This encodes CSVDGKTGSTEAFF. The J gene is TRBJ1-1, the V gene TRBV29-1; the match to TRBD1 covers 7 bases. Germline lookup yields CDR1 SQVTM and CDR2 ANQGSEA. V lost 3 bases, J lost 4 bases, and 8 bases stayed unmatched. The CDR3 runs 14 residues.

This sequence joins TRBV18 and TRBJ2-6; D not resolved. The ends were cut back, 0 bases at V and 0 bases at J, with 6 bases in the middle. This CDR3 comprises 16 residues. Germline V lookup: CDR1 KGHSH, CDR2 LQKENI. CDR3 amino acids: CASSPPVRSGANVLTF. The CDR3 nucleotides read TGTGCCAGCTCACCACCGGTACGCTCTGGGGCCAACGTCCTGACTTTC.

The chain carries TRBV7-2 and TRBJ2-5; D remains ambiguous. Germline CDR1 reads SGHTA; CDR2 reads FQGNSA. Trimming cost V 2 bases and J 5 bases, with 15 bases left between them. CDR3 size: 15 residues. The chain's CDR3 is CASSLNWAPEETQYF. The DNA of the CDR3 is TGTGCCAGCAGCTTAAACTGGGCGCCTGAGGAGACCCAGTACTTC.

The rearrangement uses TRBV28 and TRBJ1-3; no reliable D call. The CDR3 covers 16 residues. The V and J ends lost 5 bases and 0 bases respectively, with 14 bases between them. Germline CDR1 and CDR2: MDHEN and SYDVKM. DNA of the CDR3: TGTGCCAGCAGTGTCCTAGGGCCCGTCTCTGGAAACACCATATATTTT. This codes for CASSVLGPVSGNTIYF.

This chain uses TRBV7-8 with TRBJ2-7; 9 bases match TRBD2. This CDR3 has 13 residues. The V gene's germline CDR1 is SGHVS and CDR2 FQNEAQ. The trim removed 2 bases at V and 7 bases at J, leaving 3 bases unmatched. The CDR3 loop is CASSLRLADEQYF. The CDR3 region has the DNA TGTGCCAGCAGCTTAAGACTAGCGGATGAGCAGTACTTC.

The chain has TRBV4-1 and TRBJ1-5, with D unclear. V was trimmed by 5 bases and J by 3 bases, leaving 14 bases between them. From germline, CDR1 is MGHRA and CDR2 YSYEKL. The CDR3 extends over 15 amino acids. CDR3 sequence: CASSESGLINQPQHF. The CDR3 DNA follows: TGCGCCAGCAGCGAATCAGGACTTATCAATCAGCCCCAGCATTTT.

The chain employs TRBV20-1 and TRBJ2-7; TRBD2 agrees at 10 bases. Per germline, CDR1 DFQATT and CDR2 SNEGSKA (reference sequence). Germline trimming cut 3 bases from V and 3 bases from J; bases unmatched to any gene: 23. The CDR3 has 20 amino acids. CDR3 protein: CSASRSSGGHHENRFYEQYF. DNA for the CDR3: TGCAGTGCTAGTCGGTCTAGCGGGGGCCATCATGAAAACCGTTTCTACGAGCAGTACTTC.

The V gene is TRBV4-1, the J gene TRBJ2-7, with a tentative D call TRBD1 (6 bases). CDR1 is MGHRA and CDR2 is YSYEKL in the germline V gene. The CDR3 spans 16 residues. V was clipped by 1 base and J by 9 bases, with 22 bases between them. For the CDR3, the DNA is TGCGCCAGCAGCCAAGTTCTGGACAGAACCCTACGAGGGCAGTACTTC. It yields the protein CASSQVLDRTLRGQYF.

This clone was observed once. CDR3 bases: TGTGCCAGCAGCTTGAACAGGATCTACGAGCAGTACTTC. Amino acids: CASSLNRIYEQYF. V is TRBV5-6 and J is TRBJ2-7; D may be TRBD1 (5 bases). Trimming pared 1 base from V and 3 bases from J, leaving 8 bases between. The V gene's germline CDR1 is SGHDT and CDR2 YYEEEE. CDR3 size: 13 residues. Supplemented by reference TRBV5-6 and TRBJ2-7, the full variable domain reads DAGVTQSPTHLIKTRGQQVTLRCSPKSGHDTVSWYQQALGQGPQFIFQYYEEEERQRGNFPDRFSGHQFPNYSSELNVNALLLGDSALYLCASSLNRIYEQYFGPGTRLTVT.

The chain uses TRBV6-2 or TRBV6-3 and TRBJ2-4, with D perhaps TRBD2 (5 bases). The CDR3 runs to 15 residues. Germline lookup yields CDR1 MNHEY and CDR2 SVGEGT. Trimming removed 5 bases at V and 0 bases at J, with 11 bases between. The CDR3: CASSVNGLAKNIQYF. In DNA, the CDR3 is TGTGCCAGCAGTGTTAACGGACTAGCCAAAAACATTCAGTACTTC.

The chain combines TRBV9 with TRBJ2-3; 7 positions match TRBD2. Trimming at V came to 0 bases and at J to 3 bases, leaving 7 bases not matched to a gene. Germline V CDR1 and CDR2: SGDLS, YYNGEE. The CDR3 is 16 amino acids. The CDR3 region has the DNA TGTGCCAGCAGCGTAGCTTCAACGGGGGGAACAGATACGCAGTATTTT. This codes for CASSVASTGGTDTQYF.

The chain has TRBV11-2 and TRBJ2-1, with 8 bases lining up with TRBD2. The CDR3 loop spans 17 amino acids. Germline trimming cut 0 bases from V and 2 bases from J; bases unmatched to any gene: 6. CDR1 is SGHAT and CDR2 is FQNNGV in the germline V gene. Here the CDR3 DNA reads TGTGCCAGCAGCTTAGATTTAACTAGCGGTGCCTACAATGAGCAGTTCTTC. Translating it yields CASSLDLTSGAYNEQFF. The entire variable domain, with the rest obtained from reference TRBV11-2 and TRBJ2-1, is as follows: EAGVAQSPRYKIIEKRQSVAFWCNPISGHATLYWYQQILGQGPKLLIQFQNNGVVDDSQLPKDRFSAERLKGVDSTLKIQPAKLEDSAVYLCASSLDLTSGAYNEQFFGPGTRLTVL.

The chain is built from TRBV29-1 and TRBJ2-1; TRBD2 is a possible D gene (6 bases). The V end lost 1 base, the J end lost 0 bases, and 13 bases lay between the germline ends. This CDR3 has 16 amino acids. In germline, CDR1 is SQVTM, CDR2 ANQGSEA. CDR3 bases: TGCAGCGTTGAAGGCTCTAGCGCCAGCTCCTACAATGAGCAGTTCTTC. This gives the protein CSVEGSSASSYNEQFF.

The chain has TRBV5-4 and TRBJ2-5; D ambiguous. The CDR3 loop spans 13 amino acids. Trimming stripped 0 bases from V and 2 bases from J, with 5 bases between. Germline CDR1 SGHNT, CDR2 YYREEE (reference sequence). The DNA of the CDR3 is TGTGCCAGCAGCTTGGGGCTACAAGAGACCCAGTACTTC. Its translation is CASSLGLQETQYF.

The chain couples TRBV27 to TRBJ2-3; TRBD2 matches 9 bases. This CDR3 region has 12 residues. V was pared by 3 bases and J by 9 bases, with 1 base of the junction left unmatched. Germline loops: CDR1 MNHEY, CDR2 SMNVEV (reference sequence). The CDR3 spells CASSFAGGTQYF. The DNA of the CDR3 is TGTGCCAGCAGTTTCGCGGGAGGGACGCAGTATTTT.

V usage is TRBV28 and J usage is TRBJ2-5; a weak D match, TRBD1 (6 bases). The CDR3 runs to 15 residues. CDR1 MDHEN and CDR2 SYDVKM come from the germline V gene. The V end was cut by 3 bases, the J end by 2 bases, with 13 bases between. Here the CDR3 DNA reads TGTGCCAGCAGTTTTGCCGGGACACAACAAGAGACCCAGTACTTC. This gives the protein CASSFAGTQQETQYF. The variable domain in full, with the rest retrieved from reference TRBV28 and TRBJ2-5, is DVKVTQSSRYLVKRTGEKVFLECVQDMDHENMFWYRQDPGLGLRLIYFSYDVKMKEKGDIPEGYSVSREKKERFSLILESASTNQTSMYLCASSFAGTQQETQYFGPGTRLLVL.

CDR3 residues: CASSYRTGGNSEAFF. The CDR3 DNA follows: TGCGCCAGCAGCTACCGGACAGGGGGCAACTCTGAAGCTTTCTTT. The chain uses TRBV5-1 and TRBJ1-1; 11 bases match TRBD1. The CDR3 has 15 residues. Trimming cost V 3 bases and J 6 bases; bases outside gene matches: 7. Germline CDR1 is SGHRS and CDR2 is YFSETQ.

This chain uses TRBV27 with TRBJ1-1; 7 nucleotides match TRBD1. Germline CDR1 is MNHEY and CDR2 is SMNVEV (reference sequence). CDR3 length: 14 amino acids. V trimming: 6 bases; J trimming: 0 bases; junction bases outside the gene matches: 4. The CDR3 reads CASRDRSLNTEAFF. DNA of the CDR3: TGTGCCAGCAGGGACAGGTCCCTGAACACTGAAGCTTTCTTT.

The rearrangement joins TRBV3-1 (or the pseudogene TRBV3-2) to TRBJ1-1; tentatively, D is TRBD1 (6 bases). The CDR3 spans 19 residues. Trimming shortened V by 1 base and J by 4 bases, and 25 bases separated the two germline ends. The germline V gene encodes CDR1 LGHDT and CDR2 YNNKEL (reference sequence). Written as DNA, the CDR3 is TGTGCCAGCAGCCAAGGGCGGGACATCTCGGCGGCGGGTATCACTGAAGCTTTCTTT. Protein: CASSQGRDISAAGITEAFF.

This chain joins TRBV15 and TRBJ2-3; 7 positions match TRBD1. The CDR3 covers 13 residues. Germline CDR1 is LNHNV and CDR2 is YYDKDF (reference sequence). V shed 3 bases and J 12 bases; nucleotides not matched to a gene: 9. This chain's CDR3 is CATSRGGQDSQYF. CDR3 DNA: TGTGCCACCAGCAGGGGTGGACAGGACTCACAGTATTTT.

This clone came up a few times. V gene TRBV7-9 combines with J gene TRBJ1-2, with D unclear. V lost 4 bases and J 7 bases, leaving 16 bases between the germline ends. The CDR3 extends over 14 amino acids. The V gene's germline CDR1 is SEHNR and CDR2 FQNEAQ (reference sequence). The CDR3 here is CASSSHQETAGYTF. In nucleotides, the CDR3 is TGTGCCAGCAGCTCACACCAAGAGACGGCTGGCTACACCTTC.

This clone is a singleton in its sample. The rearrangement links TRBV9 to TRBJ2-5; D is perhaps TRBD1 or TRBD2 (5 bases each). Germline lookup yields CDR1 SGDLS and CDR2 YYNGEE. The CDR3 has 14 amino acids. The V end lost 6 bases, the J end lost 0 bases, and 12 bases lay between the germline ends. This CDR3 is CASTRGQYQETQYF. CDR3 nucleotides: TGTGCCAGCACCCGGGGCCAGTACCAAGAGACCCAGTACTTC.

V usage is TRBV6-5 and J usage is TRBJ2-4; the D gene could be TRBD1 or TRBD2 (5 bases each). The CDR3 spans 15 residues. Germline V gene lookup returns CDR1 MNHEY and CDR2 SVGAGI. V gave up 5 bases and J gave up 0 bases, with 11 bases separating them. CDR3 amino acids: CASSRGTVAKNIQYF. Here the CDR3 DNA reads TGTGCCAGCAGTCGTGGGACGGTAGCCAAAAACATTCAGTACTTC.

The rearrangement links TRBV4-3 to TRBJ1-4, with a possible D match to TRBD1 (5 bases). The CDR3 is 14 amino acids. Germline loops: CDR1 LGHNA, CDR2 YSLEER. Trimming left V 4 bases short and J 10 bases short, with 16 bases between. CDR3 in amino acids: CASSRAGADPKLFF. The CDR3 DNA reads as TGCGCCAGCAGCCGGGCCGGGGCGGACCCAAAACTGTTTTTT.

This clone was found once. This chain uses TRBV28 with TRBJ1-1; 12 bases match TRBD1. J lost 4 bases, V lost 2 bases, and 2 bases had no gene match. The CDR3 extends over 15 amino acids. Germline loops: CDR1 MDHEN, CDR2 SYDVKM. The CDR3 DNA follows: TGTGCCAGCAGTTTAGGGACAGGGGGCTTCACTGAAGCTTTCTTT. Protein sequence: CASSLGTGGFTEAFF.